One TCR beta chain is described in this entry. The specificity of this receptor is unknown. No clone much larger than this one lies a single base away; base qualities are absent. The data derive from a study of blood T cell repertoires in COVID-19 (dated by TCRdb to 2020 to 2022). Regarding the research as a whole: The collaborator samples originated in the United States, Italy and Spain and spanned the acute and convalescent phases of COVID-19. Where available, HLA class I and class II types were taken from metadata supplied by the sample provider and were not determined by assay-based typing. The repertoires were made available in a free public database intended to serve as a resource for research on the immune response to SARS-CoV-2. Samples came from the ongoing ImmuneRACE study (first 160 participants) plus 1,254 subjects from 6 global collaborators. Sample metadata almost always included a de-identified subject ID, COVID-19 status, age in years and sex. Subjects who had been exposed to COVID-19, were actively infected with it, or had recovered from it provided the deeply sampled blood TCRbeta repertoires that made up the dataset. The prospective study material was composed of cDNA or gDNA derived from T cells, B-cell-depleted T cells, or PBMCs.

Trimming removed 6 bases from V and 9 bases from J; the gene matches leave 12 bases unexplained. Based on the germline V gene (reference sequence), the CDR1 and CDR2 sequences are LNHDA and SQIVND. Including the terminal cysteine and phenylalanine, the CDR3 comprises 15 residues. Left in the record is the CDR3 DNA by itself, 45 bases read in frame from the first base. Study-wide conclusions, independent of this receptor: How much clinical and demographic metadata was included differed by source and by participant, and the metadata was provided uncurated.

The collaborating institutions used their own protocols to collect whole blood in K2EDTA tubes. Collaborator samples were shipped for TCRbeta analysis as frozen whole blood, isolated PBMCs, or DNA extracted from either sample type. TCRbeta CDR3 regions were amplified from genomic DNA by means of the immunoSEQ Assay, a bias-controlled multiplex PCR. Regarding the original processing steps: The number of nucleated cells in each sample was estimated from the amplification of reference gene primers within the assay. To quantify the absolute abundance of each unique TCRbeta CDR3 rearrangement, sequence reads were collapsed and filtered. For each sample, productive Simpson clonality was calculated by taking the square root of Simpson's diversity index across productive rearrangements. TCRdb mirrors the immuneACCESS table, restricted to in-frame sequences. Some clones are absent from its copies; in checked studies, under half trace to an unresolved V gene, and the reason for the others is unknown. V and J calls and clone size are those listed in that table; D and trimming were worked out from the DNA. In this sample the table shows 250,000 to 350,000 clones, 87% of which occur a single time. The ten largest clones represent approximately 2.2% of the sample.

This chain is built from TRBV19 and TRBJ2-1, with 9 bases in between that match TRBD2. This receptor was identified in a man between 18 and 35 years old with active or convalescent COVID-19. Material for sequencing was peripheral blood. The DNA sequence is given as TGTGCCAGTAGCACTTTAGCGGGGGCTGTCCGTGAGCAGTTCTTC. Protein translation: CASSTLAGAVREQFF.